What follows describes a single TCR beta chain. TCRdb itself ran the 5' RACE reads through MiXCR, one entry per CDR3 protein. Seen here are roughly 750,000 distinct CDR3 sequences, 21% observed once, and the top ten hold 4% to 5.5%. J was trimmed by 2 bases and V by 1 base; bases with no gene match: 6. The CDR3 has 16 residues. The V gene's germline CDR1 is LGHNA and CDR2 YNFKEQ. This entry belongs to a study of identical twins. The same sample was also used in a study of T cells expressing NK-cell markers. In that study: The CD3+CD56-NKG2C+ fraction of a handful of donors was also led by these clonotypes.

The sequenced sample was PBMCs. This TCR derives from a woman between 18 and 29 years old in good health. V is TRBV4-2 and J is TRBJ2-3; the match to TRBD2 covers 7 bases. CDR3 DNA sequence: TGTGCCAGCAGCCAAGTATGGGGGGGATCCACAGATACGCAGTATTTT. Protein: CASSQVWGGSTDTQYF.